This TCR beta chain was sequenced in a study of cytomegalovirus exposure and HLA in healthy donors. Study results and caveats: Further analysis, carried out later, found HLA-associated TCR beta chains more clonally expanded than equally common other chains.

In the case of this clone: The antigen is unknown.

Primers included in the PCR were 60 Vbeta and 13 Jbeta primers. Sequencing used immunoSEQ multiplex PCR; TCRdb keeps in-frame clones, though not all of them. The listing records roughly 190,000 clones. The CDR3 sequence is 18 residues long. Germline loops: CDR1 SGHVS, CDR2 FQNEAQ. V shed 5 bases and J shed 7 bases, with 27 bases lying between them. The TCR originated in a young man in good health and CMV-seronegative. Source material: PBMCs. The gene calls are TRBV7-8 and TRBJ1-5, with D tentatively TRBD1 (5 bases). In DNA form, the CDR3 reads TGTGCCAGCAGCGAGACAGTGAAAAAATACCCAGGACGGCAGCCCCAGCATTTT. It specifies CASSETVKKYPGRQPQHF.